This passage covers 27 T cell receptor beta chains from one sample sequenced in a study of blood T cell repertoires in COVID-19. Only in-frame clones appear in the TCRdb table, and some are missing; sequencing was by immunoSEQ multiplex PCR. The sample shows hundreds of thousands of clones, around 89% of them seen only once. The source material was PBMCs or T cells enriched from blood (not recorded which). The source of these receptors is a man in his thirties or forties who had recovered from COVID-19.

This clone was seen once. The rearrangement links TRBV4-1 to TRBJ2-2; 8 positions match TRBD2. The V gene's germline CDR1 is MGHRA and CDR2 YSYEKL. The CDR3 length is 15 residues. The V gene end was trimmed by 4 bases and the J gene end by 7 bases; junction bases not matched to a gene: 8. DNA for the CDR3: TGCGCCAGCAGCCTCGAAGCGGGAGCAATCGGGGAGCTGTTTTTT. Its translation is CASSLEAGAIGELFF.

The genes are TRBV7-9 and TRBJ2-2; possibly TRBD1 for D (6 bases). Between the trimmed V and J ends, which lost 6 bases and 5 bases, there was a span of 13 bases. Germline values: CDR1 SEHNR, CDR2 FQNEAQ (reference sequence). CDR3 length: 14 residues. The CDR3 protein is CASRKTGSTGELFF. In nucleotides, the CDR3 is TGTGCCAGCAGAAAAACAGGGAGTACCGGGGAGCTGTTTTTT.

The J gene is TRBJ1-3, the V gene TRBV4-1, with TRBD1 identical over 9 bases. The germline CDR1 and CDR2 sequences are MGHRA and YSYEKL. After removal of 0 bases from V and 4 bases from J, the junction contained 7 bases not matched to a gene. This CDR3 has 17 residues. In DNA form, the CDR3 reads TGCGCCAGCAGCCAAGAACCGGGACAGGGCGCAGGAAACACCATATATTTT. This gives the protein CASSQEPGQGAGNTIYF.

The chain links TRBV14 to TRBJ1-2; 8 bases map to TRBD1. Germline V lookup: CDR1 SGHDN, CDR2 FVKESK. Trimming removed 1 base from V and 4 bases from J; junction bases left unmatched: 5. The CDR3 has 15 residues. The CDR3 spells CASSQAGGAGYGYTF. The CDR3 coding sequence is TGTGCCAGCAGCCAAGCAGGGGGCGCCGGCTATGGCTACACCTTC.

This clone appeared many times. Other DNA sequences in the sample encode the same CDR3. The chain recombines TRBV6-5 with TRBJ2-7; TRBD2 is a possible D gene (7 bases). This CDR3 region has 13 residues. The germline gives CDR1 MNHEY, CDR2 SVGAGI. The germline V and J ends were trimmed by 0 bases and 5 bases, with 8 bases remaining between them. CDR3 residues: CASSYSRGHEQYF. As DNA, the CDR3 is TGTGCCAGCAGTTACTCGCGGGGGCACGAGCAGTACTTC.

V gene TRBV28 combines with J gene TRBJ2-3; D ambiguous. Germline CDR1 MDHEN, CDR2 SYDVKM. The CDR3 has 14 residues. V lost 3 bases and J lost 3, with 10 bases in between. CDR3 loop: CASSFRVRTDTQYF. CDR3 coding DNA: TGTGCCAGCAGTTTTCGGGTTCGAACAGATACGCAGTATTTT.

The rearrangement joins TRBV24-1 to TRBJ1-2; no clear D gene. The ends were cut back, 5 bases at V and 5 bases at J, with 5 bases in the middle. CDR1 and CDR2 from the germline V gene are KGHDR and SFDVKD. This CDR3 has 11 residues. The CDR3 sequence: CATSVGYGYTF. As DNA, the CDR3 is TGTGCCACCAGTGTCGGGTATGGCTACACCTTC.

V usage is TRBV7-2 and J usage is TRBJ2-2; TRBD2 matches at 9 bases. Trimming removed 3 bases from V and 4 bases from J; junction bases left unmatched: 12. Per germline, CDR1 SGHTA and CDR2 FQGNSA. The CDR3 is 18 amino acids. This chain's CDR3 is CASSFDRTSEILTGELFF. The CDR3, as DNA: TGTGCCAGCAGCTTCGATCGGACTAGCGAGATTCTCACCGGGGAGCTGTTTTTT.

The chain combines TRBV19 with TRBJ1-1; TRBD1 aligns across 7 bases. With V trimmed by 10 bases and J by 1 base, 12 bases remained unmatched. The CDR3 extends over 15 amino acids. Germline CDR1 is LNHDA and CDR2 is SQIVND (reference sequence). DNA of the CDR3: TGTGCCACCTATCCGAGTAGGGGGCGGAACACTGAAGCTTTCTTT. Translation: CATYPSRGRNTEAFF.

The chain is built from TRBV10-1 and TRBJ1-4, with D perhaps TRBD1 (5 bases). This CDR3 is built from 14 residues. Between the trimmed V and J ends, which lost 3 bases and 8 bases, there was a span of 13 bases. CDR1 is WNHNN and CDR2 is SYGVQD in the germline V gene (reference sequence). CDR3 coding DNA: TGCGCCAGCAGTGATCCCGGACGGGGGGAAAAACTGTTTTTT. Its translation: CASSDPGRGEKLFF.

The CDR3 spells CASSSQGGIYEQYF. The CDR3, as DNA: TGTGCCAGCAGCTCACAGGGGGGGATCTACGAGCAGTACTTC. This chain links TRBV7-9 with TRBJ2-7; TRBD1 might be the D (8 bases). The CDR3 is 14 residues long. V shed 4 bases and J shed 3 bases, with 13 bases lying between them. Germline V CDR1 and CDR2: SEHNR, FQNEAQ (reference sequence).

The rearrangement uses TRBV5-1 and TRBJ2-1; tentative D call: TRBD2 (6 bases). V was shortened by 4 bases and J by 0 bases, with 8 bases between the two germline ends. This CDR3 spans 14 amino acids. Looked up from germline, CDR1 is SGHRS and CDR2 is YFSETQ. CDR3 coding DNA: TGCGCCAGCAGCCGGGACTTCTCCTACAATGAGCAGTTCTTC. This sequence encodes CASSRDFSYNEQFF.

This chain uses TRBV19 with TRBJ1-5; TRBD1 agrees at 7 bases. The CDR3 extends over 14 amino acids. V dropped 4 bases and J dropped 6; count of bases not matched to a gene: 6. Germline values: CDR1 LNHDA, CDR2 SQIVND (reference sequence). CDR3 sequence: CASSTGQAGQPQHF. The CDR3 DNA follows: TGTGCCAGTAGTACTGGACAGGCGGGTCAGCCCCAGCATTTT. The full variable domain, in which reference TRBV19 and TRBJ1-5 provide the parts outside the CDR3, is DGGITQSPKYLFRKEGQNVTLSCEQNLNHDAMYWYRQDPGQGLRLIYYSQIVNDFQKGDIAEGYSVSREKKESFPLTVTSAQKNPTAFYLCASSTGQAGQPQHFGDGTRLSIL.

In regard to this clone: This specimen includes other DNA sequences encoding the same CDR3. The rearrangement uses TRBV19 and TRBJ1-5, with TRBD1 as a possible D gene (5 bases). The CDR3 is 13 residues long. Germline V gives CDR1 LNHDA, CDR2 SQIVND (reference sequence). The V end lost 3 bases, the J end lost 4 bases, and 7 bases lay between the germline ends. CDR3 nucleotide sequence: TGTGCCAGTAGTATGGCAGGGAATCAGCCCCAGCATTTT. This translates into CASSMAGNQPQHF. The variable domain in full, completed from reference TRBV19 and TRBJ1-5, reads DGGITQSPKYLFRKEGQNVTLSCEQNLNHDAMYWYRQDPGQGLRLIYYSQIVNDFQKGDIAEGYSVSREKKESFPLTVTSAQKNPTAFYLCASSMAGNQPQHFGDGTRLSIL.

The J gene is TRBJ1-2, the V gene TRBV14; D is uncertain. CDR3 length: 14 amino acids. V lost 1 base and J lost 4, with 10 bases in between. Germline V gives CDR1 SGHDN, CDR2 FVKESK. The CDR3 nucleotides are TGTGCCAGCAGCCAAGCGGGAGTGACCTATGGCTACACCTTC. Translated: CASSQAGVTYGYTF.

This chain joins TRBV19 and TRBJ2-1, with 7 bases aligning to TRBD2. CDR3 length equals 17 residues. CDR1 and CDR2 from the germline V gene are LNHDA and SQIVND (reference sequence). Trimming took 1 base from V and 0 from J; bases not matched to a gene: 6. CDR3 bases: TGTGCCAGTAGTATAGTCCCCCTAGCGGACTCCTACAATGAGCAGTTCTTC. Encoded protein: CASSIVPLADSYNEQFF.

This rearrangement joins TRBV24-1 to TRBJ1-1; D is perhaps TRBD1 (5 bases). This CDR3 is 13 amino acids long. The germline V and J ends were trimmed by 7 bases and 6 bases, with 14 bases remaining between them. Germline-derived CDR1 and CDR2 are KGHDR and SFDVKD. This chain's CDR3 is CATRGEGSAEAFF. CDR3 sequence (DNA): TGTGCCACCAGGGGGGAGGGGTCTGCTGAAGCTTTCTTT.

This sequence joins TRBV28 and TRBJ1-2; the match to TRBD1 covers 9 bases. The CDR3 totals 16 residues. After removal of 5 bases from V and 2 bases from J, the junction contained 9 bases not matched to a gene. CDR1 and CDR2 (germline): MDHEN, SYDVKM. Here the CDR3 DNA reads TGTGCCAGCAGTCAAACAGGGGGCTTTGTGAACTATGGCTACACCTTC. As protein: CASSQTGGFVNYGYTF.

V gene TRBV11-2 combines with J gene TRBJ2-3; D ambiguous. CDR3 length: 15 amino acids. Germline CDR1 reads SGHAT; CDR2 reads FQNNGV. Trimming shortened V by 5 bases and J by 4 bases, and 16 bases separated the two germline ends. The CDR3 loop is CASSPTIEVPDTQYF. In nucleotides, the CDR3 is TGTGCCAGCAGCCCTACCATTGAGGTGCCAGATACGCAGTATTTT.

The gene calls are TRBV9 and TRBJ1-5; D not certain. Trimming shortened V by 0 bases and J by 6 bases, and 10 bases separated the two germline ends. CDR1 SGDLS and CDR2 YYNGEE come from the germline V gene. CDR3 length equals 14 residues. The CDR3: CASSVENGGQPQHF. CDR3 DNA sequence: TGTGCCAGCAGCGTAGAGAACGGAGGTCAGCCCCAGCATTTT.

This clone showed up just a few times. The chain couples TRBV7-9 to TRBJ2-7; D gene uncertain. The CDR3 length is 14 residues. Germline V gene data show CDR1 as SEHNR and CDR2 as FQNEAQ (reference sequence). Trimming took off 1 base at V and 10 bases at J, with 17 bases between the two ends. This CDR3 is CASSLVGPDQSQYF. The CDR3 DNA reads as TGTGCCAGCAGCTTAGTTGGCCCTGATCAAAGTCAGTACTTC.

The rearrangement uses TRBV18 and TRBJ1-1, with 10 positions matching TRBD1. The CDR3 is 17 amino acids. Germline lookup yields CDR1 KGHSH and CDR2 LQKENI. The ends lost 3 bases at V and 4 bases at J; junction bases unmatched: 11. The CDR3 DNA is TGTGCCAGCTCACCGACCCTTGGGGACAGGGGAGCCACTGAAGCTTTCTTT. Translated, it gives CASSPTLGDRGATEAFF.

The rearrangement uses TRBV6-5 and TRBJ1-1; 7 positions agree with TRBD1. V lost 5 bases to trimming and J lost 0 bases; unmatched junction nucleotides: 6. The CDR3 runs to 15 residues. CDR1 and CDR2 from the germline V gene are MNHEY and SVGAGI. The CDR3 loop is CASSRTGDVNTEAFF. Written as DNA, the CDR3 is TGTGCCAGCAGTAGGACAGGCGATGTGAACACTGAAGCTTTCTTT.

The rearrangement uses TRBV28 and TRBJ2-7; TRBD2 matches 8 bases. With 5 bases clipped from V and 3 bases from J, the junction kept 6 bases outside the gene matches. The CDR3 totals 14 residues. Germline V gene lookup returns CDR1 MDHEN and CDR2 SYDVKM. CDR3 sequence reads: CASSLRGGLYEQYF. The CDR3 DNA reads as TGTGCCAGCAGTCTACGGGGGGGTCTCTACGAGCAGTACTTC.

The chain links TRBV19 to TRBJ1-2, with TRBD1 identical over 8 bases. V trimming: 8 bases; J trimming: 4 bases; junction bases outside the gene matches: 12. This CDR3 has 15 amino acids. Germline loops: CDR1 LNHDA, CDR2 SQIVND (reference sequence). CDR3 nucleotide sequence: TGTGCCAGTTCTAAGGCGCAGGGGGCCGGCTATGGCTACACCTTC. Translating it yields CASSKAQGAGYGYTF.

The CDR3 bases are TGCGCCAGCAGCTTGATGGCTAGCGGGGGCACCGGGGAGCTGTTTTTT. This encodes CASSLMASGGTGELFF. The chain has TRBV5-1 and TRBJ2-2, with 10 nucleotides matching TRBD2. This CDR3 comprises 16 residues. The J segment lost 4 bases and the V segment lost 1 base, leaving 4 bases of the junction unmatched. From germline, CDR1 is SGHRS and CDR2 YFSETQ. Full variable domain (missing parts from reference TRBV5-1 and TRBJ2-2): KAGVTQTPRYLIKTRGQQVTLSCSPISGHRSVSWYQQTPGQGLQFLFEYFSETQRNKGNFPGRFSGRQFSNSRSEMNVSTLELGDSALYLCASSLMASGGTGELFFGEGSRLTVL.

CDR3: CASSLGTGSLYGYTF. CDR3 nucleotides: TGTGCCAGCAGTTTAGGTACAGGGTCCCTTTATGGCTACACCTTC. The genes are TRBV28 and TRBJ1-2; possibly TRBD1 for D (6 bases). Trimming cost V 2 bases and J 5 bases, with 15 bases left between them. Germline loops: CDR1 MDHEN, CDR2 SYDVKM. This CDR3 has 15 amino acids.